The clone carrying this TCR beta chain showed up just a few times. The record originates from a study of shared clonotypes between healthy human individuals. The CDR3 totals 15 residues. Looked up from germline, CDR1 is WNHNN and CDR2 is SYGVQD (reference sequence). V was cut by 6 bases and J by 2 bases, with 14 bases left in between. Profiled with immunoSEQ multiplex PCR; TCRdb holds only in-frame clones, not every one. The table lists around 2.5 million clones, approximately 94% of them singletons. The sequenced sample was naive CD4+ T cells from PBMCs. Subset in this sample: CD45RA+ positively selected. The clonotype originates from a man younger than 35 in good health. Some clones in this sample may be carry-over from other donors' samples. V usage is TRBV10-1 and J usage is TRBJ1-3; possibly TRBD1 for D (5 bases). CDR3 sequence (DNA): TGCGCCAGCAGCGATTCGGGGGGACCTGGAAACACCATATATTTT. Translating it yields CASSDSGGPGNTIYF.